This record covers a single T cell receptor (beta chain). Antigen specificity is unknown. Patients got ipilimumab 1 mg/kg beginning 14 to 28 days post-transplant. Assay: immunoSEQ multiplex PCR; the TCRdb copy retains only in-frame clones and omits some. The top ten hold roughly 2% of the sample, which has approximately 80,000 clones, nearly 85% seen once. The V end was cut by 8 bases, the J end by 6 bases, with 16 bases between. The CDR3 runs 13 residues. The germline CDR1 and CDR2 sequences are GTSNPN and SVGIG (reference sequence). The data originate from a study of ipilimumab plus nivolumab after autologous stem cell transplantation. Across the study: A median of roughly eight nivolumab and roughly 5 ipilimumab doses were given.

Study-level results: TCR repertoire, Treg phenotype and gut microbiota reportedly support more study of this approach.

This TCR was recovered from a male donor with diffuse large B-cell lymphoma. The chain employs TRBV30 and TRBJ2-2; perhaps TRBD1 as D (5 bases). The specimen comprised PBMCs, sampled in a trial of ipilimumab plus nivolumab as post-transplant consolidation. CDR3 nucleotides: TGTGCCCAACGCGACAGCCTCGCCGGGGAGCTGTTTTTT. This gives the protein CAQRDSLAGELFF.